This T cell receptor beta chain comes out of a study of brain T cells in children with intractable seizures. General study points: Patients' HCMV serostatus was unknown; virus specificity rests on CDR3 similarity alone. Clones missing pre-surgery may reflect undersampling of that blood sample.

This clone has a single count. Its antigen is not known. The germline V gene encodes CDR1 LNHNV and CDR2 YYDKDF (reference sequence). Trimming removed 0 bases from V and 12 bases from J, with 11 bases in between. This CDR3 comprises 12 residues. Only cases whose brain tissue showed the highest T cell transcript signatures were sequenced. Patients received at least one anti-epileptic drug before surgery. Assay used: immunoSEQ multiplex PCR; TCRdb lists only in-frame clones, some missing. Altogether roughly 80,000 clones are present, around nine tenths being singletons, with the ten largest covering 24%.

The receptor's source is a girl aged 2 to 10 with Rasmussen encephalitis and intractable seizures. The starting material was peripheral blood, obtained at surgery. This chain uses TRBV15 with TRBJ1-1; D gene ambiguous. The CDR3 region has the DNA TGTGCCACCAGCAGAGATCAGAAGAATCCTTTCTTT. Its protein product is CATSRDQKNPFF. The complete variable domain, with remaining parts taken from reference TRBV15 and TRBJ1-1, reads DAMVIQNPRYQVTQFGKPVTLSCSQTLNHNVMYWYQQKSSQAPKLLFHYYDKDFNNEADTPDNFQSRRPNTSFCFLDIRSPGLGDTAMYLCATSRDQKNPFFGQGTRLTVV.